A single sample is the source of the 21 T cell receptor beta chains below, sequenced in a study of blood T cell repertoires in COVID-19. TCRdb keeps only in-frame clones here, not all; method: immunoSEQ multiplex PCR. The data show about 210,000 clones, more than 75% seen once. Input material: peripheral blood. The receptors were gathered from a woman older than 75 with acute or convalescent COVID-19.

This CDR3 is CASSRTGTSSNQPQHF. CDR3 nucleotide sequence: TGTGCCAGCAGTCGTACAGGGACCAGTAGCAATCAGCCCCAGCATTTT. The rearrangement joins TRBV6-2 or TRBV6-3 to TRBJ1-5, with TRBD1 as a possible D gene (6 bases). Germline assignment: CDR1 MNHEY and CDR2 SVGEGT. The V gene lost 5 bases and the J gene lost 0 bases, with 14 bases spanning the gap. The CDR3 spans 16 residues.

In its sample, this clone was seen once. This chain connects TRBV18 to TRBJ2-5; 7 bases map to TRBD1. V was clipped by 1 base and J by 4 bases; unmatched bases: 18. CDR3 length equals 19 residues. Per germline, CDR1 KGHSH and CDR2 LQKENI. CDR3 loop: CASSPQQGQTGVSGETQYF. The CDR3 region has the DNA TGTGCCAGCTCACCACAGCAGGGGCAAACAGGGGTGAGCGGAGAGACCCAGTACTTC.

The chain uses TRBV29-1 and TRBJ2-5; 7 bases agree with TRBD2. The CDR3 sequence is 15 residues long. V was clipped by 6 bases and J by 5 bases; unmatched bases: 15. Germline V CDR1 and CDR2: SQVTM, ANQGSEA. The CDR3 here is CSVSGAGAGRETQYF. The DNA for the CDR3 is TGCAGCGTGAGCGGGGCGGGAGCGGGACGGGAGACCCAGTACTTC.

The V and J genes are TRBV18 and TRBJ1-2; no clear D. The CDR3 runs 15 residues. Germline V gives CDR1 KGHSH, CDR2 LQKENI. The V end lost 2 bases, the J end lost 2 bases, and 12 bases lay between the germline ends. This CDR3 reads CASSPWQSPNYGYTF. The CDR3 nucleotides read TGTGCCAGCTCACCATGGCAGTCCCCCAACTATGGCTACACCTTC.

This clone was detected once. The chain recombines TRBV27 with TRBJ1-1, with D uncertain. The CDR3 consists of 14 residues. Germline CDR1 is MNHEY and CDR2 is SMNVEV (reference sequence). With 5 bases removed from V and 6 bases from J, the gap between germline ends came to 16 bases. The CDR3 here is CASSPPPLLAEAFF. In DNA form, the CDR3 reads TGTGCCAGCAGTCCCCCCCCCTTACTTGCTGAAGCTTTCTTT.

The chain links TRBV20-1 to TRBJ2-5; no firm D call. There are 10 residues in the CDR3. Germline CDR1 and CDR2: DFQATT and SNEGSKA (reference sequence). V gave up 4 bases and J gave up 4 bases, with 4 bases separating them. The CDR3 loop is CSAIRETQYF. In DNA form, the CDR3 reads TGCAGTGCTATCCGAGAGACCCAGTACTTC.

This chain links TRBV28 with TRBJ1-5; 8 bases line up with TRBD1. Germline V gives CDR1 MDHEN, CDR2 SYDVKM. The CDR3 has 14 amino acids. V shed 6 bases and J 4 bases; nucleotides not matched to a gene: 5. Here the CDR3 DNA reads TGTGCCAGCAGCAGGGACAGGACGAATCAGCCCCAGCATTTT. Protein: CASSRDRTNQPQHF.

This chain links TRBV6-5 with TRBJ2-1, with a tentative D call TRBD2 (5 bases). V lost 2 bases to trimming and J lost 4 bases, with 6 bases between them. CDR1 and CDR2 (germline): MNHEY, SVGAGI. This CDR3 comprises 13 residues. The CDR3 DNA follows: TGTGCCAGCAGTTACCGGGGATACAATGAGCAGTTCTTC. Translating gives CASSYRGYNEQFF.

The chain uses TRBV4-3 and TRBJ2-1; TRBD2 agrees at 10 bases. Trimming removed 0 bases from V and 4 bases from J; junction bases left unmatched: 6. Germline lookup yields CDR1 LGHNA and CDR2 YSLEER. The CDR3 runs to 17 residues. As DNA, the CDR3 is TGCGCCAGCAGCCAAGACGATCTAGCGGGAGTTTACAATGAGCAGTTCTTC. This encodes CASSQDDLAGVYNEQFF.

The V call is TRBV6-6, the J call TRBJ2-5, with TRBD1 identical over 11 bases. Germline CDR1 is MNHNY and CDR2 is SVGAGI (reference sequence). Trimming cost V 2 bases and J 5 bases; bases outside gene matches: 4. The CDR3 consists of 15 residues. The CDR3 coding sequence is TGTGCCAGCAGTTACGGGACAGGGGGGCGGGAGACCCAGTACTTC. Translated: CASSYGTGGRETQYF.

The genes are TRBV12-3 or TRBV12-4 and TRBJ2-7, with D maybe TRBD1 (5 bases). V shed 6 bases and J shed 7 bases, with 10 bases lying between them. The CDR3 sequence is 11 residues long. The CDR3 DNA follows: TGTGCCAGCAGAGGGGTGGAAGAGCAGTACTTC. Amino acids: CASRGVEEQYF.

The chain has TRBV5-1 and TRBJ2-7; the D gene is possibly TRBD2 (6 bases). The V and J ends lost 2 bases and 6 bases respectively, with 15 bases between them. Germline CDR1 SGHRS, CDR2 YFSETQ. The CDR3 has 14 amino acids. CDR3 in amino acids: CASSFLSGAFEQYF. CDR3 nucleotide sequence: TGCGCCAGCAGCTTCCTTAGCGGAGCCTTCGAGCAGTACTTC. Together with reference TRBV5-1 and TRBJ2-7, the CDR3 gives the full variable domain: KAGVTQTPRYLIKTRGQQVTLSCSPISGHRSVSWYQQTPGQGLQFLFEYFSETQRNKGNFPGRFSGRQFSNSRSEMNVSTLELGDSALYLCASSFLSGAFEQYFGPGTRLTVT.

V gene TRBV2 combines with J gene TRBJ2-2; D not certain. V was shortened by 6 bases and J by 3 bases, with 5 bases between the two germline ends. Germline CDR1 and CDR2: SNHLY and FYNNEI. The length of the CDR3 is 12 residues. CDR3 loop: CASRQDTGELFF. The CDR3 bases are TGTGCCAGCAGGCAGGACACCGGGGAGCTGTTTTTT.

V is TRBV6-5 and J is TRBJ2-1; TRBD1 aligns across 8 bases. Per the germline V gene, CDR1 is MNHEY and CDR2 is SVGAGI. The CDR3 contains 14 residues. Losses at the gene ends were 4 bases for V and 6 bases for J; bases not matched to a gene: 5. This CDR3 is CASSSGGQINEQFF. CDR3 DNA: TGTGCCAGCAGTTCAGGGGGCCAGATCAATGAGCAGTTCTTC.

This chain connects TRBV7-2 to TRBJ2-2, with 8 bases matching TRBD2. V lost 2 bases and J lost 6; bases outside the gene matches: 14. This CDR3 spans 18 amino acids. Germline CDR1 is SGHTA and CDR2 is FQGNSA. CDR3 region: CASSLQPGLVTGAGELFF. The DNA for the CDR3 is TGTGCCAGCAGCTTACAACCGGGACTAGTTACGGGGGCCGGGGAGCTGTTTTTT.

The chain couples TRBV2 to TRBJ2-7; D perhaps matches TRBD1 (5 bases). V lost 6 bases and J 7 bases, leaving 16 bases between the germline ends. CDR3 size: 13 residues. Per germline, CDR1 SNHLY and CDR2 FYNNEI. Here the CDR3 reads CASSGDRTREQYF. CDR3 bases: TGTGCCAGCAGCGGAGACCGGACACGGGAGCAGTACTTC. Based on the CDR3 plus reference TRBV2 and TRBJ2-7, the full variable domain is EPEVTQTPSHQVTQMGQEVILRCVPISNHLYFYWYRQILGQKVEFLVSFYNNEISEKSEIFDDQFSVERPDGSNFTLKIRSTKLEDSAMYFCASSGDRTREQYFGPGTRLTVT.

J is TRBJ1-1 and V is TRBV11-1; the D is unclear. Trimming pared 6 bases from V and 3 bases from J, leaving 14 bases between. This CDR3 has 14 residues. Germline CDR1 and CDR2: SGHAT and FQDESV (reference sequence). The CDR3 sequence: CASRHSGGYTEAFF. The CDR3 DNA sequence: TGTGCCAGCAGACATTCCGGCGGCTACACTGAAGCTTTCTTT.

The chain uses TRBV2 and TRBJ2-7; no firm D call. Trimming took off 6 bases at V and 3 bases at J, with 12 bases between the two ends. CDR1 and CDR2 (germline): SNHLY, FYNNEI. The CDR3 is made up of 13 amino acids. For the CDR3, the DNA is TGTGCCAGCAGGGAGAGTGAGGTCTACGAGCAGTACTTC. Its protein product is CASRESEVYEQYF.

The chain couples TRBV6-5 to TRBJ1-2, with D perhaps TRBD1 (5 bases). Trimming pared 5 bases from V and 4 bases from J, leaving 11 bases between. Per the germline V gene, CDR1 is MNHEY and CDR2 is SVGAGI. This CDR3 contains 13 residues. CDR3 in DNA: TGTGCCAGCAGTCGGCAGGGCGTCTATGGCTACACCTTC. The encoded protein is CASSRQGVYGYTF.

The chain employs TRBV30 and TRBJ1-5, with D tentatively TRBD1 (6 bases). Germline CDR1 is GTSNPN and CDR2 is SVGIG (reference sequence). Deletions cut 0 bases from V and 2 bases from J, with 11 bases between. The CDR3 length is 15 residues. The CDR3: CAWSVGGAGNQPQHF. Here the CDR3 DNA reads TGTGCCTGGAGTGTAGGGGGGGCTGGCAATCAGCCCCAGCATTTT.

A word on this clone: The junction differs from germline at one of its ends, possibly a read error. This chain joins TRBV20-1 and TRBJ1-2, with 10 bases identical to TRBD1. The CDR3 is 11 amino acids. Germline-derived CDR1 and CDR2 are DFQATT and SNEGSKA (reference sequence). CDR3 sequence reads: CSAQTGGSPPF. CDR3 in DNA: TGCAGTGCGCAGACAGGGGGCTCCCCCCCCTTC.